Sequencing of this T cell receptor beta chain was carried out in a study of blood T cell repertoires in COVID-19. Study context: Researchers got acute and convalescent COVID-19 samples from the United States, Italy and Spain.

Per the authors' pipeline: Amplifying reference gene primers gave estimates of nucleated cell counts. Some clones are missing from TCRdb's copy, which holds only in-frame ones; the method was immunoSEQ multiplex PCR. From that table come the V and J calls and clone size; the DNA was used to work out D and trimming. This table has fewer than 250,000 clones, approximately 81% appearing once. The specimen was peripheral blood. This sequence originates from a woman of 80 years or more with COVID-19, enrolled during active disease.

This CDR3 reads CASSYGTGAGNEQFF. CDR3 sequence (DNA): TGTGCCAGCAGTTACGGGACAGGGGCTGGTAATGAGCAGTTCTTC. The genes are TRBV28 and TRBJ2-1; 10 nucleotides align to TRBD1. The ends lost 4 bases at V and 7 bases at J; junction bases unmatched: 7. This CDR3 comprises 15 residues. Germline V CDR1 and CDR2: MDHEN, SYDVKM.